Listed below are T cell receptor beta chains from one sample, sequenced in a study of prognosis after radiotherapy for stage I lung cancer. TCRdb itself ran the multiplex PCR reads through MiXCR, one entry per CDR3 protein. Of roughly 25,000 distinct CDR3 sequences listed, about half were seen once; the top ten hold approximately 15%. The sample in question was PBMCs, obtained before or after stereotactic body radiation therapy (not recorded which). The receptors here all came from a donor aged 50 or older with non-small cell lung cancer. The CDR3 runs from the conserved cysteine through the conserved F or W. D genes are given only for firm matches. Clone size, where shown, is once, few, many, or a class for clones that have expanded.

many	TRBV6-1	-	TRBJ1-5	TGTGCCAGCAGGGACCGACAGGCTCGCAATCAGCCCCAGCATTTT	CASRDRQARNQPQHF
medium-sized	TRBV11-3	TRBD2	TRBJ2-1	TGTGCCAGCAGCCCCCCGGCGGGACTAGCCTACAATGAGCAGTTCTTC	CASSPPAGLAYNEQFF
many	TRBV24-1	-	TRBJ2-1	TGTGCCACCAGTCCTGCAGGGGGGAGGTACAATGAGCAGTTCTTC	CATSPAGGRYNEQFF
many	TRBV24-1	-	TRBJ1-2	TGTGCCACCAGTGATTTGGACTATGGCTACACCTTC	CATSDLDYGYTF
many	TRBV7-3	TRBD1	TRBJ2-2	TGTGCCAGCAGCTTAGGCGGACAGGGGGCGTACACCGGGGAGCTGTTTTTT	CASSLGGQGAYTGELFF
many	TRBV29-1	-	TRBJ1-2	TGCAGCGTTGCCGAGACAGATCAAATCTATGGCTACACCTTC	CSVAETDQIYGYTF
-	TRBV12-3/TRBV12-4	-	TRBJ1-2	TGTGCCAGCAGTTTCGTCGGCAACTCCGCTCCTGGTGGCTACACCTTC	CASSFVGNSAPGGYTF
many	TRBV20-1	-	TRBJ1-3	TGCAGTGCTGAGGGTCCTGGAAACACCATATATTTT	CSAEGPGNTIYF
-	TRBV6-2/TRBV6-3	-	TRBJ1-1	TGTGCCAGCATTCCACTACCCGGGGGTTCCACTGAAGCTTTCTTT	CASIPLPGGSTEAFF
-	TRBV6-5	-	TRBJ2-3	TGTGCCAGCAGTTCCAGGGTGACAGATACGCAGTATTTT	CASSSRVTDTQYF
-	TRBV5-1	-	TRBJ1-6	TGCGCCAGCAGTCCGGGACCGCTTAATTCACCCCTCCACTTT	CASSPGPLNSPLHF
-	TRBV6-2/TRBV6-3	-	TRBJ2-2	TGTGCCAGCAGAAGCACCGGGGAGCTGTTTTTT	CASRSTGELFF
many	TRBV20-1	-	TRBJ1-5	TGCAGTGCTAGACGGCCAGCAGATCAGCCCCAGCATTTT	CSARRPADQPQHF
many	TRBV3-1	-	TRBJ2-1	TGTGCCAGCAGCCAAGACTGGGGGCCCCTAGTCTACAATGAGCAGTTCTTC	CASSQDWGPLVYNEQFF
-	TRBV11-2	-	TRBJ2-7	TGTGCCAGCAGCTTAGATGGGGCGGGGGAGCAGTACTTC	CASSLDGAGEQYF
medium-sized	TRBV6-4	-	TRBJ1-6	TGTGCCAGCAGTGAAGCGGCAGCCTCGAAATCACCCCTCCACTTT	CASSEAAASKSPLHF
-	TRBV20-1	TRBD2	TRBJ2-7	TGCAGTGCTACCCGGACTAGCGGGAGCTACGAGCAGTACTTC	CSATRTSGSYEQYF
many	TRBV2	TRBD1	TRBJ1-2	TGTGCCAGCAGTGTGGATGAGGGACAGATCTATGGCTACACCTTC	CASSVDEGQIYGYTF
few	TRBV5-4	-	TRBJ2-1	TGTGCCAGCAGCGCCGGGCGGGGCAGCTACAATGAGCAGTTCTTC	CASSAGRGSYNEQFF
-	TRBV6-8	-	TRBJ2-6	TGTGCCAGCAACGGCAGGGCCAGCTCTGGTTCCAACGTCCTGACTTTC	CASNGRASSGSNVLTF
medium-sized	TRBV24-1	TRBD1	TRBJ2-7	TGTGCCACCGCCGGGACAGGGGGCTACGAGCAGTACTTC	CATAGTGGYEQYF
-	TRBV6-5	TRBD1	TRBJ1-2	TGTGCCAGCAGTTACTTGACCGGGACAGTCGTCGGCTACACCTTC	CASSYLTGTVVGYTF
many	TRBV9	TRBD2	TRBJ2-1	TGTGCCAGCAGCCCGAAACTAGCGGGGGGTCCCGAGGAGCAGTTCTTC	CASSPKLAGGPEEQFF
medium-sized	TRBV6-1	TRBD1	TRBJ1-2	TGTGCCAGCAGTGAATACCCCGCTACAGGGGGCCGTGGCTACACCTTC	CASSEYPATGGRGYTF
-	TRBV20-1	TRBD1	TRBJ1-6	TGCAGTACTGGACTCCCGGGACAGGCCTTTTCACCCCTCGACTTT	CSTGLPGQAFSPLDF
-	TRBV6-1	-	TRBJ1-2	TGTGAAAGCAGTGAAGCTAAATTAAGAGGCTACACCTTC	CESSEAKLRGYTF
-	TRBV6-2/TRBV6-3	-	TRBJ2-2	TGTGCCAGCACCGTTGGGACACCGAACACCGGGGAGCTGTTTTTT	CASTVGTPNTGELFF
many	TRBV14	TRBD2	TRBJ2-2	TGTGCCAGCAGCCGACTGACTAGCGGGAGTGACACCGGGGAGCTGTTTTTT	CASSRLTSGSDTGELFF
medium-sized	TRBV30	TRBD1	TRBJ2-3	TGTGCCTGGAGAAGGGGGCGAGTAGATACGCAGTATTTT	CAWRRGRVDTQYF
-	TRBV7-9	-	TRBJ2-3	TGTGCCAGCAGATCCCGCTCCGTAACAGATACGCAGTATTTT	CASRSRSVTDTQYF
many	TRBV9	-	TRBJ2-2	TGTGCCAGCAGCGCCAGCGGTAGGGGTACGGGGGAGCTGTTTTTT	CASSASGRGTGELFF
-	TRBV6-2/TRBV6-3	-	TRBJ1-5	TGTGCCAGCAGTCCCAGGAATTTCAATCAGCCCCAGCATTTT	CASSPRNFNQPQHF
-	TRBV11-3	TRBD2	TRBJ2-7	TGTGCCAGCAGCTCAAGGGGACTAGCGGATTCCTACGAGCAGTACTTC	CASSSRGLADSYEQYF
once	TRBV14	-	TRBJ2-2	TGTGCCAGCAGCCCCCAGAGCGGCACCGGGGAGCTGTTTTTT	CASSPQSGTGELFF
many	TRBV18	TRBD2	TRBJ2-7	TGTGCCAGCTCACCAAGGGCTAGCGGGAGAAGGGCCTACGAGCAGTACTTC	CASSPRASGRRAYEQYF
once	TRBV6-2/TRBV6-3	-	TRBJ2-7	TGTGCCGGCAGAACCGGGACAACTTCCTACGAGCAGTACTTT	CAGRTGTTSYEQYF
-	TRBV4-2	-	TRBJ1-5	TGTGCCAGCAGCCAAGTGGGAGGCGGCCAGGGCGGCTTACCCCAGCATTTT	CASSQVGGGQGGLPQHF
-	TRBV28	-	TRBJ2-7	TGTGCCAGCAGGCAAGCGAACTCTGCCTACGAGCAGTACTTC	CASRQANSAYEQYF
medium-sized	TRBV11-2	TRBD1	TRBJ1-2	TGTGCGGACAGGGGATCGGGTGGCTACACCTTC	CADRGSGGYTF
many	TRBV20-1	TRBD1	TRBJ1-1	TGCAGCATAAAAACAGGGGGCGTCACTGAAGCTTTCTTT	CSIKTGGVTEAFF
-	TRBV11-1	-	TRBJ2-7	TGTGCCAGCATCCCGGCCCTCGAGGGTGCTCACTACGAGCAGTACTTC	CASIPALEGAHYEQYF
many	TRBV12-3/TRBV12-4	-	TRBJ1-5	TGTGCCAGCAGTTTAGGAGGGGGTGGCAATCAGCCCCAGCATTTT	CASSLGGGGNQPQHF
many	TRBV6-1	-	TRBJ2-7	TGTGCCAGCAGCTCCCCCCGGGGGGCGGGAGCGGCAGGGGGAACCTACGAGCAGTACTTC	CASSSPRGAGAAGGTYEQYF
many	TRBV18	-	TRBJ1-5	TGTGCCAGCTCACCCTCGGAGGGTCTTAGGGATCAGCCCCAGCATTTT	CASSPSEGLRDQPQHF
many	TRBV5-4	TRBD2	TRBJ2-5	TGTGCCAGCAGCTTGCCTAGCGGGAGTTTAGAGACCCAGTACTTC	CASSLPSGSLETQYF
many	TRBV7-7	-	TRBJ2-1	TGTGCTAGCAGCTTTGGGTCCGCAGTGGGGTACAATGAGCAGTTCTTC	CASSFGSAVGYNEQFF
medium-sized	TRBV6-2/TRBV6-3	TRBD1	TRBJ2-1	TGTGCCAGCAGTTACTCGATTGGGGACAGGGGACACAATGAGCAGTTCTTC	CASSYSIGDRGHNEQFF
many	TRBV30	-	TRBJ2-7	TGTGCCTGGAAGTACGGGCCCCTATCCTACGAGCAGTACTTC	CAWKYGPLSYEQYF
many	TRBV2	-	TRBJ2-7	TGTGCCAGCGGACAGACCTACGAGCAGTACTTC	CASGQTYEQYF
-	TRBV6-6	TRBD2	TRBJ2-1	TGTGCCAGCAGTTACTCGGGCATAGCGGGTTACTACAATGAGCAGTTATTC	CASSYSGIAGYYNEQLF
once	TRBV6-1	TRBD2	TRBJ2-7	TGTGCCAGCGGCCAAAGCGGGGGGGCCTGGGACGAGCAGTACTTC	CASGQSGGAWDEQYF
many	TRBV5-1	TRBD2	TRBJ2-3	TGCGCCAGCAGCTTAACCCTTTGGACTAGCGGATCAGATACGCAGTATTTT	CASSLTLWTSGSDTQYF
-	TRBV27	-	TRBJ2-3	TGTGCCAGCAGTTTAAAAGAGGGGGTCCGGACAGATACGCAGTATTTT	CASSLKEGVRTDTQYF